These 18 T cell receptor beta chains came from one sample sequenced in a study of OX40 agonist ivuxolimab in advanced cancers. Sequencing was performed with immunoSEQ multiplex PCR; in TCRdb, only in-frame clones are kept and a portion is missing. The sample yields tens of thousands of clones, about 91% seen once. This material consisted of CD4+ or CD8+ T cells sorted from blood, taken in a trial of the OX40 agonist ivuxolimab. The receptors shown here come from an adult with an advanced solid tumor such as melanoma, head and neck, liver or kidney cancer.

The rearrangement joins TRBV18 to TRBJ2-7; D is uncertain. Trimming took off 5 bases at V and 0 bases at J, with 2 bases between the two ends. CDR3 length equals 11 residues. Germline lookup yields CDR1 KGHSH and CDR2 LQKENI. CDR3 nucleotides: TGTGCCAGCTCAGCCTCCTACGAGCAGTACTTC. The encoded protein is CASSASYEQYF.

This chain joins TRBV11-3 and TRBJ2-1; 10 bases match TRBD1. Germline CDR1 SGHNT, CDR2 YENEEA. V was clipped by 8 bases and J by 6 bases; unmatched bases: 4. CDR3 length equals 13 residues. CDR3 loop: CASGTGVGNEQFF. DNA of the CDR3: TGTGCCAGCGGGACAGGGGTAGGCAATGAGCAGTTCTTC. Together with reference TRBV11-3 and TRBJ2-1, the CDR3 gives the full variable domain: EAGVVQSPRYKIIEKKQPVAFWCNPISGHNTLYWYLQNLGQGPELLIRYENEEAVDDSQLPKDRFSAERLKGVDSTLKIQPAELGDSAVYLCASGTGVGNEQFFGPGTRLTVL.

This clone is a singleton in its sample. The chain has TRBV6-5 and TRBJ2-7; no definite D call. The germline V gene encodes CDR1 MNHEY and CDR2 SVGAGI. The germline V and J ends were trimmed by 5 bases and 6 bases, with 14 bases remaining between them. The CDR3 loop spans 13 amino acids. CDR3 protein: CASSQTRDLEQYF. The CDR3 nucleotides are TGTGCCAGCAGTCAGACTCGAGATCTCGAGCAGTACTTC.

This chain joins TRBV7-2 and TRBJ2-7; D not resolved. Germline-derived CDR1 and CDR2 are SGHTA and FQGNSA. This CDR3 is 15 amino acids long. Trimming took 0 bases from V and 0 from J, leaving 9 bases between them. The CDR3 region is CASSLAPGPSYEQYF. As DNA, the CDR3 is TGTGCCAGCAGCTTAGCGCCCGGACCCTCCTACGAGCAGTACTTC.

The chain couples TRBV27 to TRBJ2-1; TRBD2 matches 10 bases. The V gene's germline CDR1 is MNHEY and CDR2 SMNVEV (reference sequence). The length of the CDR3 is 16 residues. With 5 bases clipped from V and 8 bases from J, the junction kept 12 bases outside the gene matches. Here the CDR3 reads CASSPQTSGPGYEQFF. CDR3 sequence (DNA): TGTGCCAGCAGTCCCCAGACTAGCGGGCCTGGCTATGAGCAGTTCTTC.

This clone occurred a few times. The chain is built from TRBV7-2 and TRBJ2-7, with TRBD2 identical over 9 bases. This CDR3 contains 16 residues. Germline CDR1 reads SGHTA; CDR2 reads FQGNSA. With 0 bases clipped from V and 2 bases from J, the junction kept 5 bases outside the gene matches. The CDR3 loop reads CASSLALSGGTYEQYF. The CDR3 nucleotides are TGTGCCAGCAGCTTAGCGCTTAGCGGGGGAACCTACGAGCAGTACTTC.

In this sample, this clone turned up a few times. The V and J genes are TRBV6-1 and TRBJ1-1; a possible D gene is TRBD1 (5 bases). Germline CDR1 reads MNHNS; CDR2 reads SASEGT. This CDR3 spans 15 amino acids. V was pared by 3 bases and J by 1 base, with 12 bases between. CDR3 nucleotides: TGTGCCAGCAGTGAGGCAGAGAGGGGGAACACTGAAGCTTTCTTT. It specifies CASSEAERGNTEAFF.

The genes are TRBV19 and TRBJ1-1; unclear D gene. The V gene lost 0 bases and the J gene lost 7 bases, with 18 bases spanning the gap. Per germline, CDR1 LNHDA and CDR2 SQIVND (reference sequence). The CDR3 has 16 amino acids. The CDR3 DNA follows: TGTGCCAGTAGTATAGAGGCGGATCGCCCTGAGAGTGAAGCTTTCTTT. Protein product: CASSIEADRPESEAFF.

The rearrangement uses TRBV20-1 and TRBJ2-3; D remains ambiguous. Germline V gene data show CDR1 as DFQATT and CDR2 as SNEGSKA (reference sequence). Trimming removed 0 bases from V and 5 bases from J, with 3 bases in between. The CDR3 has 11 residues. This CDR3 is CSARDLDTQYF. CDR3 nucleotides: TGCAGTGCTAGAGATCTAGATACGCAGTATTTT.

This clone was recorded only once. The V and J genes are TRBV6-1 and TRBJ2-3; TRBD1 or TRBD2 may be the D gene (5 bases each). From germline, CDR1 is MNHNS and CDR2 SASEGT. CDR3 size: 14 residues. V lost 1 base and J lost 4, with 9 bases in between. The CDR3 loop reads CASSEGGAADTQYF. For the CDR3, the DNA is TGTGCCAGCAGTGAAGGAGGGGCAGCAGATACGCAGTATTTT.

The chain is built from TRBV9 and TRBJ2-5; no firm D call. V shed 0 bases and J shed 3 bases, with 6 bases lying between them. This CDR3 has 13 amino acids. CDR1 SGDLS and CDR2 YYNGEE come from the germline V gene. CDR3 protein: CASSVGSKETQYF. Written as DNA, the CDR3 is TGTGCCAGCAGCGTAGGTTCCAAAGAGACCCAGTACTTC.

The DNA of the CDR3 is TGTGCCAGCAGCTTGGCAGGGTCAGCTGGAAACACCATATATTTT. Translation: CASSLAGSAGNTIYF. The chain links TRBV5-4 to TRBJ1-3, with D possibly TRBD1 on 5 matching bases. Germline CDR1 is SGHNT and CDR2 is YYREEE (reference sequence). This CDR3 is 15 amino acids long. V was trimmed by 0 bases and J by 2 bases, leaving 9 bases between them.

V is TRBV11-3 and J is TRBJ2-3, with a tentative D call TRBD1 (5 bases). The CDR3 covers 13 residues. CDR1 and CDR2 (germline): SGHNT, YENEEA. Trimming left V 1 base short and J 6 bases short, with 8 bases between. DNA of the CDR3: TGTGCCAGCAGCTTAGCAGGGCAGGATACGCAGTATTTT. Translated: CASSLAGQDTQYF.

This sequence joins TRBV9 and TRBJ1-1; D not certain. The CDR3 length is 12 residues. The germline CDR1 and CDR2 sequences are SGDLS and YYNGEE. Between the trimmed V and J ends, which lost 3 bases and 1 base, there was a span of 4 bases. CDR3 region: CASSGQNTEAFF. For the CDR3, the DNA is TGTGCCAGCAGCGGACAGAACACTGAAGCTTTCTTT.

CDR3 DNA sequence: TGTGCCAGCAGCCAGACGGGACACCGGTTGTTGGGTGAAGCTTTCTTT. Its translation: CASSQTGHRLLGEAFF. The V gene is TRBV14, the J gene TRBJ1-1, with a possible D match to TRBD1 (6 bases). This CDR3 has 16 residues. Per germline, CDR1 SGHDN and CDR2 FVKESK. The ends were cut back, 3 bases at V and 7 bases at J, with 21 bases in the middle. Combining the CDR3 with reference TRBV14 and TRBJ1-1 gives the whole variable domain EAGVTQFPSHSVIEKGQTVTLRCDPISGHDNLYWYRRVMGKEIKFLLHFVKESKQDESGMPNNRFLAERTGGTYSTLKVQPAELEDSGVYFCASSQTGHRLLGEAFFGQGTRLTVV.

The chain employs TRBV27 and TRBJ2-2; TRBD1 might be the D (6 bases). Per the germline V gene, CDR1 is MNHEY and CDR2 is SMNVEV (reference sequence). V was pared by 3 bases and J by 1 base, with 9 bases between. The CDR3 runs to 15 residues. CDR3 in amino acids: CASSLGHLNTGELFF. The DNA for the CDR3 is TGTGCCAGCAGTTTGGGACACCTGAACACCGGGGAGCTGTTTTTT.

The V call is TRBV14, the J call TRBJ2-5; no definite D call. Matching the DNA end better, TRBJ2-7 makes the J call doubtful. Germline CDR1 reads SGHDN; CDR2 reads FVKESK. The CDR3 has 15 residues. The CDR3, as DNA: TGTGCCAGCAGCCAGTCCCCCATAGTGATCTACGAGCAGTACTTC. Its protein is CASSQSPIVIYEQYF.

V and J are TRBV7-2 and TRBJ2-1; TRBD2 matches at 8 bases. The CDR3 is 12 residues long. Germline trimming cut 2 bases from V and 9 bases from J; bases unmatched to any gene: 0. CDR1 and CDR2 from the germline V gene are SGHTA and FQGNSA. CDR3: CASSLLAGEQFF. The DNA for the CDR3 is TGTGCCAGCAGCTTACTAGCGGGTGAGCAGTTCTTC.